This is a list of T cell receptor beta chains from one sample in a study of shared clonotypes between healthy human individuals. Only in-frame clones appear in the TCRdb table, and some are missing; sequencing was by immunoSEQ multiplex PCR. The sample contains 450,000 to 550,000 clones, 79% of which appear only once. The sample comprised PBMCs. The receptors stem from a woman aged 40 to 50 in good health. Some clones in this sample may be carry-over from other donors' samples. CDR3s include the opening cysteine and the closing phenylalanine or tryptophan.

V | CDR3
TRBV29-1 | CSVYGTNNHEQFF
TRBV11-2 | CASRKRQGSELETQYF
TRBV7-9 | CASSLALLAGPGGTQYF
TRBV5-5 | CASSSSGRTYNEQFF
TRBV14 | CASRHGSGANVLTF
TRBV28 | CASSSAGGGGTKNIQYF
TRBV13 | CASSLKQGKLSSGNTIYF
TRBV18 | CASSREDTQYF
TRBV5-1 | CASSLAGGSTDTQYF
TRBV6-5 | CASRAAGGPHYEQYF
TRBV7-2 | CASSHGVGGRGPYF
TRBV4-1 | CASSLGGGHGRYGYTF
TRBV7-9 | CASSYLTVSYEQYF
TRBV6-4 | CASSDSASGDTGELFF
TRBV7-2 | CASSVQETQYF
TRBV11-2 | CASSLHLAGIYNEQFF
TRBV10-3 | CAISEPGRASETQYF
TRBV6-5 | CASRTGNSNQPQHF
TRBV6-1 | CASSATGGSGANVLTF
TRBV5-6 | CASSSGQPGEALHF
TRBV23-1 | CARNPGLPWGDYGYTF
TRBV27 | CASSAGTGVRGTEAFF
TRBV19 | CASSIGTDSLGNQPQHF
TRBV27 | CASSSTADLDRGRSGYTF
TRBV7-9 | CASSFRQGMNTEAFF
TRBV28 | CASSVPRGVGEQYF
TRBV7-9 | CASSLTRTAPGAFF
TRBV28 | CASPGLAGDSICEQFF
TRBV6-5 | CASNSGQGVFHEQYF
TRBV6-5 | CASSLSSLGSYEQYF
TRBV7-6 | CASSQNRGRKSGANVLTF
TRBV4-3 | CASSQDRSGRGGEQFF
TRBV7-3 | CASSIGLAGYNEQFF
TRBV5-1 | CASSWDRGQGNTIYF
TRBV7-8 | CASSLGTGRDTEAFF
TRBV5-4 | CASSLLQGEGNTIYF
TRBV5-6 | CASSLVVLTQGTYEQYF
TRBV7-2 | CASSPRPGNTEAFF
TRBV13 | CASSPTGVTGELFF
TRBV19 | CARSKSEAFF
TRBV13 | CASSRWGGGTEAFF
TRBV25-1 | CASSDSGIPPYEQYF
TRBV28 | CGASGLQLKQFF
TRBV28 | CASSFSGNTGELFF
TRBV6-1 | CASSEQGIYGYTF